These 23 T cell receptor beta chains came from one sample sequenced in a study of blood T cells in healthy people across ages. Then a second PCR, running roughly 6 to 12 cycles, was carried out with a sample-barcoded 5' primer and a J-beta primer mix. TCRdb re-called the 5' RACE reads with MiXCR, one entry per CDR3 protein. The sample holds some 760,000 distinct CDR3 sequences; approximately 25% are singletons and the top ten take 9.4%. These data were likewise used in another study, on T cells of mothers and their children.

Sequencing input: blood. These receptors came from a boy between 10 and 17 years old in good health.

The V gene is TRBV7-6, the J gene TRBJ2-7, with D unresolved. The ends were cut back, 6 bases at V and 0 bases at J, with 12 bases in the middle. The CDR3 runs 14 residues. CDR1 SGHVS and CDR2 FNYEAQ come from the germline V gene. Written as DNA, the CDR3 is TGTGCCAGCAGACCCTCAGAGAGCTCCTACGAGCAGTACTTC. It translates to CASRPSESSYEQYF.

This clonotype came up a few times. DNA for the CDR3: TGCGCCAGCAGCCGAATGGACGCCGGGTCCCCAGATACGCAGTATTTT. Its translation: CASSRMDAGSPDTQYF. V usage is TRBV4-3 and J usage is TRBJ2-3; no reliable D call. The germline V and J ends were trimmed by 4 bases and 4 bases, with 18 bases remaining between them. The CDR3 has 16 amino acids. Germline CDR1 LGHNA, CDR2 YSLEER.

This chain joins TRBV9 and TRBJ2-7; D gene ambiguous. The DNA end lines up better with TRBJ2-1; the J call may be wrong. Germline CDR1 SGDLS, CDR2 YYNGEE. The CDR3 spans 13 residues. Written as DNA, the CDR3 is TGTGCCAGCAGCCCTTTTGGGGAATATGAGCAGTTCTTC. Its translation is CASSPFGEYEQFF.

The V gene is TRBV5-1, the J gene TRBJ2-2, with D perhaps matching TRBD1 (5 bases). This CDR3 contains 14 residues. V was shortened by 5 bases and J by 0 bases, with 8 bases between the two germline ends. From germline, CDR1 is SGHRS and CDR2 YFSETQ. The CDR3 sequence: CASRTDSNTGELFF. CDR3 DNA sequence: TGCGCCAGCAGGACAGATTCGAACACCGGGGAGCTGTTTTTT.

The CDR3 loop reads CASSQTSGRSIGELFF. The DNA for the CDR3 is TGCGCCAGCAGCCAGACTAGCGGGAGGTCCATCGGGGAGCTGTTTTTT. The chain carries TRBV5-1 and TRBJ2-2; 13 nucleotides line up with TRBD2. This CDR3 is built from 16 residues. The germline V gene has CDR1 SGHRS and CDR2 YFSETQ. The J segment lost 7 bases and the V segment lost 4 bases, leaving 7 bases of the junction unmatched.

The chain is built from TRBV5-1 and TRBJ2-7, with TRBD1 identical over 7 bases. CDR3 length: 14 amino acids. J was trimmed by 2 bases and V by 4 bases; bases with no gene match: 6. Germline CDR1 SGHRS, CDR2 YFSETQ. This CDR3 reads CASSLSGQAYEQYF. The CDR3 DNA reads TGCGCCAGCAGCCTAAGCGGACAGGCCTACGAGCAGTACTTC.

This chain links TRBV7-9 with TRBJ2-5, with D possibly called TRBD1 or TRBD2 (5 bases each). The DNA end is more similar to TRBJ2-1, so the J call may be wrong. CDR1 is SEHNR, CDR2 FQNEAQ, per germline (reference sequence). The CDR3 contains 16 residues. The CDR3 region is CASSSTGGQGWSEQFF. For the CDR3, the DNA is TGTGCCAGCAGCTCAACCGGAGGCCAGGGCTGGAGTGAGCAGTTCTTC.

This clonotype occurred a few times. This chain joins TRBV6-2 or TRBV6-3 and TRBJ2-7; maybe TRBD1 (6 bases). Trimming shortened V by 6 bases and J by 5 bases, and 11 bases separated the two germline ends. CDR1 is MNHEY, CDR2 SVGEGT, per germline. The CDR3 is 12 amino acids. The DNA for the CDR3 is TGTGCCAGCAGGAGACAGGACCACGAGCAGTACTTC. Protein sequence: CASRRQDHEQYF.

The chain recombines TRBV20-1 with TRBJ2-1; no firm D call. Trimming removed 1 base at V and 10 bases at J, with 8 bases between. The germline V gene has CDR1 DFQATT and CDR2 SNEGSKA (reference sequence). The CDR3 sequence is 11 residues long. This CDR3 is CSARVNYEQFF. CDR3 sequence (DNA): TGCAGTGCTAGAGTTAATTACGAGCAGTTCTTC.

The rearrangement uses TRBV5-4 and TRBJ2-1, with TRBD2 matching 9 bases. V lost 5 bases and J lost 4; bases outside the gene matches: 10. This CDR3 is 16 amino acids long. CDR1 is SGHNT, CDR2 YYREEE, per germline (reference sequence). The CDR3 coding sequence is TGTGCCAGCAGGACGGGAGGGCTAGCGGGATACAATGAGCAGTTCTTC. Translated, it gives CASRTGGLAGYNEQFF.

This chain links TRBV2 with TRBJ2-2; no clear D gene. Per the germline V gene, CDR1 is SNHLY and CDR2 is FYNNEI. Between the trimmed V and J ends, which lost 6 bases and 6 bases, there was a span of 11 bases. CDR3 length: 13 amino acids. CDR3 bases: TGTGCCAGCAGCCTTAAGAGCGCCGGGGAGCTGTTTTTT. Translated: CASSLKSAGELFF.

The J gene is TRBJ1-2, the V gene TRBV25-1; no clear D. The germline V and J ends were trimmed by 0 bases and 6 bases, with 14 bases remaining between them. The CDR3 has 15 amino acids. CDR1 is MGHDK and CDR2 is SYGVNS in the germline V gene. This CDR3 reads CASSEYEEAGDGYTF. In DNA, the CDR3 is TGTGCCAGCAGTGAATATGAGGAGGCTGGTGATGGCTACACCTTC.

This rearrangement joins TRBV27 to TRBJ2-5; 7 positions agree with TRBD2. The CDR3 sequence is 16 residues long. Germline CDR1 is MNHEY and CDR2 is SMNVEV (reference sequence). With V trimmed by 4 bases and J by 2 bases, 10 bases remained unmatched. In DNA form, the CDR3 reads TGTGCCAGCAGTTCGGTGATTTTGGGGGGGCAAGAGACCCAGTACTTC. Protein product: CASSSVILGGQETQYF.

This clonotype was counted a few times. The V call is TRBV29-1, the J call TRBJ2-1; possibly TRBD1 for D (5 bases). Germline V gene lookup returns CDR1 SQVTM and CDR2 ANQGSEA. V was cut by 4 bases and J by 4 bases, with 8 bases left in between. CDR3 length: 12 residues. The CDR3 here is CSVVRGYNEQFF. For the CDR3, the DNA is TGCAGCGTTGTAAGGGGATACAATGAGCAGTTCTTC.

This sequence joins TRBV18 and TRBJ2-5; 11 bases are shared with TRBD1. Germline V lookup: CDR1 KGHSH, CDR2 LQKENI. The V segment lost 8 bases and the J segment 1 base; nucleotides outside the gene matches: 3. The CDR3 is 14 amino acids. The CDR3 sequence is CASTGTGGQETQYF. In DNA form, the CDR3 reads TGTGCCAGCACCGGGACAGGGGGCCAAGAGACCCAGTACTTC.

CDR3 coding DNA: TGTGCCAGCCGTCTAGCGGGGGGGCCGGATGAGCAGTACTTC. Amino acid sequence: CASRLAGGPDEQYF. This chain joins TRBV4-2 and TRBJ2-7; 12 bases line up with TRBD2. With V trimmed by 8 bases and J by 7 bases, 9 bases remained unmatched. The length of the CDR3 is 14 residues. CDR1 and CDR2 (germline): LGHNA, YNFKEQ.

In its sample, this clonotype was seen a few times. This chain joins TRBV4-2 and TRBJ2-5; D ambiguous. The V and J ends lost 0 bases and 9 bases respectively, with 5 bases between them. The CDR3 consists of 11 residues. In germline, CDR1 is LGHNA, CDR2 YNFKEQ. The CDR3 region is CASSQEGAQYF. The CDR3 nucleotides read TGTGCCAGCAGCCAAGAGGGCGCCCAGTACTTC.

The V gene is TRBV19, the J gene TRBJ2-7; D may match TRBD1 or TRBD2 (5 bases each). The CDR3 loop spans 13 amino acids. Germline CDR1 and CDR2: LNHDA and SQIVND (reference sequence). Between the trimmed V and J ends, which lost 6 bases and 5 bases, there was a span of 14 bases. CDR3 protein: CASRPLGDDEQYF. The CDR3 nucleotides are TGTGCCAGTAGACCGTTGGGGGACGACGAGCAGTACTTC.

This clonotype was seen only a few times. The genes are TRBV6-6 and TRBJ2-5; D perhaps matches TRBD1 (6 bases). The ends were cut back, 4 bases at V and 5 bases at J, with 14 bases in the middle. Looked up from germline, CDR1 is MNHNY and CDR2 is SVGAGI (reference sequence). The CDR3 extends over 14 amino acids. The CDR3 loop reads CASSSQGFGETQYF. The CDR3 region has the DNA TGTGCCAGCAGTTCTCAGGGGTTTGGTGAGACCCAGTACTTC.

The chain joins TRBV19 to TRBJ1-1; D uncertain. V was clipped by 1 base and J by 4 bases, with 10 bases between them. The CDR3 has 14 residues. The germline V gene has CDR1 LNHDA and CDR2 SQIVND (reference sequence). CDR3 nucleotides: TGTGCCAGTAGTATAGGAGGGAGGAGCACTGAAGCTTTCTTT. This translates into CASSIGGRSTEAFF. Filled out from reference TRBV19 and TRBJ1-1, the complete variable domain reads DGGITQSPKYLFRKEGQNVTLSCEQNLNHDAMYWYRQDPGQGLRLIYYSQIVNDFQKGDIAEGYSVSREKKESFPLTVTSAQKNPTAFYLCASSIGGRSTEAFFGQGTRLTVV.

This clonotype was counted only a few times. The chain couples TRBV12-3 or TRBV12-4 to TRBJ1-1; no reliable D call. CDR3 length: 16 residues. V was pared by 7 bases and J by 0 bases, with 18 bases between. The CDR3 loop reads CASTPPGMGMNTEAFF. CDR3 nucleotides: TGTGCCAGCACCCCACCCGGCATGGGGATGAACACTGAAGCTTTCTTT.

Comment on this clonotype: The conserved phenylalanine or tryptophan normally closing the CDR3 is absent here, so this likely arose from a read error. The DNA is left out, because the CDR3 cannot be placed on it with certainty; the CDR3 is given as TCRdb lists it. This sequence joins TRBV7-2 and TRBJ2-4; no DNA check was done on the table's D call, TRBD2. The CDR3 has 14 amino acids, counting both end residues. CDR1 is SGHTA, CDR2 FQGNSA, per germline. This CDR3 reads CASSFDRTSGYASI.

J is TRBJ1-2 and V is TRBV9; no clear D gene. Germline V gene lookup returns CDR1 SGDLS and CDR2 YYNGEE. This CDR3 has 15 residues. V was shortened by 1 base and J by 4 bases, with 14 bases between the two germline ends. CDR3 in DNA: TGTGCCAGCAGCGTATCGGGAGCAGTTTCCTATGGCTACACCTTC. This encodes CASSVSGAVSYGYTF. Full variable domain (rest looked up from reference TRBV9 and TRBJ1-2): DSGVTQTPKHLITATGQRVTLRCSPRSGDLSVYWYQQSLDQGLQFLIQYYNGEERAKGNILERFSAQQFPDLHSELNLSSLELGDSALYFCASSVSGAVSYGYTFGSGTRLTVV.